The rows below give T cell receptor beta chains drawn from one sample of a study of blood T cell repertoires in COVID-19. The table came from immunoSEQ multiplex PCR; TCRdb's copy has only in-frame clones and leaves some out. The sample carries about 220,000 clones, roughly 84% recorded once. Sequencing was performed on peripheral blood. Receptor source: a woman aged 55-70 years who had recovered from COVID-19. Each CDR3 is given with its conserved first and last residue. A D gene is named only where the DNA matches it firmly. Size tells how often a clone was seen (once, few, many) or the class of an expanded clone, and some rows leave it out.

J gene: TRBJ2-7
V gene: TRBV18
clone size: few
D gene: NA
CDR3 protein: CASSPPSTGEQYF
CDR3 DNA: TGTGCCAGCTCACCCCCCTCAACCGGCGAGCAGTACTTC

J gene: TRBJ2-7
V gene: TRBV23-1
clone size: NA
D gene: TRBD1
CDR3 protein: CASIQPKRDRITSYEQYF
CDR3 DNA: TGCGCCAGCATTCAACCGAAGAGGGACAGGATTACCTCCTACGAGCAGTACTTC

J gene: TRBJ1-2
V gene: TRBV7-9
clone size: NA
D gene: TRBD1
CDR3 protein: CASSHPRTGPYGYTF
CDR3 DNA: TGTGCCAGCAGCCACCCCAGGACAGGGCCATATGGCTACACCTTC

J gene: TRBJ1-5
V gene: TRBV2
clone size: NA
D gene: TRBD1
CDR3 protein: CASTGTGRQPQHF
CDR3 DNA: TGTGCCAGCACCGGGACAGGGCGTCAGCCCCAGCATTTT

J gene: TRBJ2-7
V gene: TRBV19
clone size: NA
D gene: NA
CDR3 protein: CASSIDPGHPTYEQYF
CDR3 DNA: TGTGCCAGTAGTATAGACCCGGGACACCCAACCTACGAGCAGTACTTC

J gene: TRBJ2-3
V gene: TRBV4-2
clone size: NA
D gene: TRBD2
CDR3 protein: CASSQEGTTATDTQYF
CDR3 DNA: TGTGCCAGCAGCCAAGAGGGGACTACCGCCACAGATACGCAGTATTTT

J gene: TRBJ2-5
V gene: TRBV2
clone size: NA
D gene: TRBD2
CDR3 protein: CASRRLAGGLGQETQYF
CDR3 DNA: TGTGCCAGCAGAAGACTGGCGGGGGGCCTTGGCCAAGAGACCCAGTACTTC

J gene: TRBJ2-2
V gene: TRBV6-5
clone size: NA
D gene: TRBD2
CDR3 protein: CASSYAGGGTGELFF
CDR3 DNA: TGTGCCAGCAGTTACGCGGGGGGAGGGACCGGGGAGCTGTTTTTT

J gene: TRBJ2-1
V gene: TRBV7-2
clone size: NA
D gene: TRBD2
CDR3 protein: CASSLPAGGPYNEQFF
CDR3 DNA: TGTGCCAGCAGCTTACCAGCGGGGGGGCCCTACAATGAGCAGTTCTTC

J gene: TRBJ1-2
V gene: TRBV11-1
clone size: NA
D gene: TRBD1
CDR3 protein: CATGQGVGYTF
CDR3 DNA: TGTGCCACCGGACAGGGGGTTGGCTACACCTTC